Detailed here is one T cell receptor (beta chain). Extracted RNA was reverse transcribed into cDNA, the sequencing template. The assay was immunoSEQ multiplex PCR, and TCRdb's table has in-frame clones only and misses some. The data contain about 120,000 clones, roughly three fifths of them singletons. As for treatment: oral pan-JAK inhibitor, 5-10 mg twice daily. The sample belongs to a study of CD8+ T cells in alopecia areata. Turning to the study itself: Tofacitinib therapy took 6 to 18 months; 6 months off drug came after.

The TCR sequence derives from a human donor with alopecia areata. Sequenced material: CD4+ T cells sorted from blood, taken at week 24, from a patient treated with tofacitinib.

CDR3 amino acids: CAWSVKGARDTQYF. DNA of the CDR3: TGTGCCTGGAGTGTAAAGGGGGCCCGGGATACGCAGTATTTT. This chain uses TRBV30 with TRBJ2-3, with 7 bases identical to TRBD1. Germline V gene data show CDR1 as GTSNPN and CDR2 as SVGIG (reference sequence). Germline trimming cut 0 bases from V and 6 bases from J; bases unmatched to any gene: 6. The CDR3 is 14 amino acids.